Detailed here is one TCR beta chain. What it binds is not known. The data derive from a study of T cells in Graves' hyperthyroidism and ophthalmopathy. RNA transcripts yielded amplified TCR beta CDR3 regions. The HTBI primer set drove a first-round RT-PCR of the TCR CDR3. From the multiplex PCR reads, TCRdb called clonotypes with MiXCR, one entry per CDR3 protein. The sample consists of about 560,000 distinct CDR3 sequences, over 15% of them appearing once. Findings and caveats of the study: Most thyroid-expanded clonotypes above 0.001 were also found in blood. Using 13 V-J features, a model discriminated ophthalmopathy from stable hyperthyroidism.

CDR3 size: 15 residues. Per germline, CDR1 SGHKS and CDR2 YYEKEE (reference sequence). Germline trimming cut 4 bases from V and 2 bases from J; bases unmatched to any gene: 3. This chain joins TRBV5-5 and TRBJ2-3; the match to TRBD1 covers 11 bases. This receptor was taken from a woman younger than 35 with Graves' hyperthyroidism. Sequencing was carried out using blood. The CDR3, as DNA: TGTGCCAGCAGCGGGGACAGGGGGGCCACAGATACGCAGTATTTT. Protein: CASSGDRGATDTQYF.